This T cell receptor beta chain stems from a study of beta chain features in type 1 diabetes. Reverse transcription of all isolated RNA meant that expressed TCRB transcripts were sequenced. The assay was immunoSEQ multiplex PCR, and TCRdb's table has in-frame clones only and misses some. The sample records about 220,000 clones, under 13% being singletons. V dropped 0 bases and J dropped 9 bases, with 9 bases sitting between them. Germline CDR1 and CDR2: SGHTA and FQGNSA. This CDR3 region has 13 residues. Study results and caveats: Although PCR might favor shorter templates, it would do so equally in patients and controls. Naive, central memory and regulatory TCRB repertoires appeared more similar among patients than healthy donors. Highly expressing activated T cells could be over-counted with a cDNA template.

Worth noting for this clone: Its specificity is not known.

The material sequenced was central memory CD4+ T cells from blood. The source of this sequence is a man aged 18-30 years in good health. The chain combines TRBV7-2 with TRBJ2-1; D possibly corresponds to TRBD2 (5 bases). The CDR3 here is CASSLAMAGEQFF. The CDR3 bases are TGTGCCAGCAGCTTAGCAATGGCGGGTGAGCAGTTCTTC.